The 24 T cell receptor beta chains below all came from one sample that was sequenced in a study of blood T cells in healthy people across ages. Alongside a J-beta primer mix, a sample-barcoded 5' primer served in a second PCR lasting roughly 7 to 11 cycles. MiXCR, applied by TCRdb to the 5' RACE reads, yields one record per CDR3 protein. The repertoire holds over 500,000 distinct CDR3 sequences, with roughly half as singletons. Sequenced input: blood. These receptors were obtained from a woman older than 75 in good health.

This clonotype showed up just once. The chain joins TRBV11-3 to TRBJ2-7, with 9 bases that match TRBD1. The trim removed 2 bases at V and 5 bases at J, leaving 7 bases unmatched. The CDR3 covers 15 residues. Per the germline V gene, CDR1 is SGHNT and CDR2 is YENEEA. The CDR3 DNA is TGTGCCAGCAGCTTATCCGGGACAGGGAGGGACGAGCAGTACTTC. It translates to CASSLSGTGRDEQYF.

This clonotype was found many times. This sequence joins TRBV5-1 and TRBJ1-1; unclear D gene. The CDR3 consists of 13 residues. Germline values: CDR1 SGHRS, CDR2 YFSETQ. Trimming cost V 2 bases and J 4 bases, with 9 bases left between them. In nucleotides, the CDR3 is TGCGCCAGCAGCTTACAAGGTAGCACTGAAGCTTTCTTT. It yields the protein CASSLQGSTEAFF.

The table lists this clonotype with many counts. A much larger clone differs from this one at a single base, so this may be a read error. The V gene is TRBV7-3, the J gene TRBJ2-5; a possible D gene is TRBD1 (6 bases). The V end lost 1 base, the J end lost 11 bases, and 14 bases lay between the germline ends. The CDR3 sequence is 13 residues long. Germline assignment: CDR1 SGHTA and CDR2 FQGTGA. CDR3 DNA sequence: TGTGCCAGCAGCTTAAGACAGGCCAATGAGCAGTACTTC. Translating gives CASSLRQANEQYF.

As concerns this clonotype: A much larger clone differs from this one at a single base, so this may be a read error. The genes are TRBV28 and TRBJ1-5; TRBD1 agrees at 7 bases. The length of the CDR3 is 14 residues. V lost 10 bases, J lost 4 bases, and 10 bases stayed unmatched. Germline V gene data show CDR1 as MDHEN and CDR2 as SYDVKM. CDR3 sequence: CANRQDRDNQPQHF. CDR3 nucleotide sequence: TGTGCCAACAGACAAGACAGGGATAATCAGCCCCAGCATTTT.

V usage is TRBV29-1 and J usage is TRBJ2-2; either TRBD1 or TRBD2 may fit D (5 bases each). The CDR3 has 11 amino acids. From germline, CDR1 is SQVTM and CDR2 ANQGSEA. In DNA, the CDR3 is TGCAGAGTTCCGGGACGCGGGGAGCTGTTTTTT. Protein: CRVPGRGELFF.

The V gene is TRBV5-1, the J gene TRBJ2-5, with 7 bases lining up with TRBD2. Germline values: CDR1 SGHRS, CDR2 YFSETQ. CDR3 length: 13 residues. V shed 4 bases and J 3 bases; nucleotides not matched to a gene: 3. As DNA, the CDR3 is TGCGCCAGCAGCGGGAGCGGGGAAGAGACCCAGTACTTC. Encoded protein: CASSGSGEETQYF.

The chain has TRBV7-3 and TRBJ2-3; D is unclear. The germline V and J ends were trimmed by 2 bases and 4 bases, with 7 bases remaining between them. Germline CDR1 SGHTA, CDR2 FQGTGA. The CDR3 sequence is 13 residues long. The CDR3 spells CASSLAVSDTQYF. The CDR3 DNA is TGTGCCAGCAGCTTAGCGGTCTCAGATACGCAGTATTTT.

The chain employs TRBV5-1 and TRBJ2-1; 13 positions match TRBD2. The CDR3 loop spans 16 amino acids. J gave up 4 bases and V 5 bases, and 6 bases lay outside the gene matches. Germline V lookup: CDR1 SGHRS, CDR2 YFSETQ. The CDR3 DNA sequence: TGCGCCAGCAGTGAAACTAGCGGGAGGGGATACAATGAGCAGTTCTTC. Protein product: CASSETSGRGYNEQFF.

The chain links TRBV5-1 to TRBJ2-3; D is perhaps TRBD1 or TRBD2 (5 bases each). Germline V gene lookup returns CDR1 SGHRS and CDR2 YFSETQ. Trimming took 6 bases from V and 6 from J, leaving 17 bases between them. The CDR3 loop spans 14 amino acids. This CDR3 reads CASTWSGGGDTQYF. Here the CDR3 DNA reads TGCGCCAGCACCTGGAGCGGTGGGGGTGATACGCAGTATTTT. Combining the CDR3 with reference TRBV5-1 and TRBJ2-3 gives the whole variable domain KAGVTQTPRYLIKTRGQQVTLSCSPISGHRSVSWYQQTPGQGLQFLFEYFSETQRNKGNFPGRFSGRQFSNSRSEMNVSTLELGDSALYLCASTWSGGGDTQYFGPGTRLTVL.

This clonotype was seen ten or more times. This chain uses TRBV27 with TRBJ2-5; D gene ambiguous. This CDR3 region has 13 residues. Germline CDR1 and CDR2: MNHEY and SMNVEV (reference sequence). V lost 3 bases and J 0 bases, leaving 5 bases between the germline ends. DNA for the CDR3: TGTGCCAGCAGTTTCTCGTACCAAGAGACCCAGTACTTC. It is translated as CASSFSYQETQYF.

The chain is built from TRBV20-1 and TRBJ2-7, with D perhaps matching TRBD2 (6 bases). The ends were cut back, 0 bases at V and 1 base at J, with 10 bases in the middle. The CDR3 spans 14 residues. Germline V gene lookup returns CDR1 DFQATT and CDR2 SNEGSKA (reference sequence). The CDR3, as DNA: TGCAGTGCTAGAGATCGACTAGGATCCTACGAGCAGTACTTC. Its translation is CSARDRLGSYEQYF.

Details on this clonotype: The junction differs from germline at one of its ends, possibly a read error. The chain carries TRBV28 and TRBJ2-1; 10 nucleotides agree with TRBD2. This CDR3 is 15 amino acids long. The V gene's germline CDR1 is MDHEN and CDR2 SYDVKM. The CDR3 DNA is TGTGCCGGCAGCATGCTAGCGGGAGATCGGAATGAGCAGTTCTTC. It specifies CAGSMLAGDRNEQFF.

This chain links TRBV29-1 with TRBJ2-5; D perhaps matches TRBD1 (6 bases). The J call is in doubt because the DNA end fits TRBJ2-7 better. The CDR3 sequence is 11 residues long. Germline CDR1 and CDR2: SQVTM and ANQGSEA. CDR3 amino acids: CSVGQAYEQYF. The DNA of the CDR3 is TGCAGCGTTGGACAGGCCTACGAGCAGTACTTC.

CDR3 nucleotides: TGTGCCAGCCGAGGCTCGAGCTCCTATAATTCACCCCTCCACTTT. It encodes CASRGSSSYNSPLHF. This chain uses TRBV12-3 or TRBV12-4 with TRBJ1-6; unclear D gene. CDR3 length equals 15 residues. Between the trimmed V and J ends, which lost 8 bases and 0 bases, there was a span of 11 bases.

This clonotype was detected a few times. The CDR3 spells CASSSGARDRPQHF. CDR3 coding DNA: TGTGCCAGCAGCTCGGGAGCCCGGGATCGGCCCCAGCATTTT. The rearrangement links TRBV9 to TRBJ1-5; D unclear. Trimming took off 4 bases at V and 9 bases at J, with 17 bases between the two ends. The CDR3 is made up of 14 amino acids. The germline V gene encodes CDR1 SGDLS and CDR2 YYNGEE.

This clonotype has a count of ten or more. V usage is TRBV4-1 and J usage is TRBJ2-7, with 7 bases identical to TRBD2. The CDR3 spans 16 residues. Germline V CDR1 and CDR2: MGHRA, YSYEKL. V shed 1 base and J 2 bases; nucleotides not matched to a gene: 8. In nucleotides, the CDR3 is TGCGCCAGCAGCCAAGTGGTGGGGGGGTATACCTACGAGCAGTACTTC. It yields the protein CASSQVVGGYTYEQYF.

This clonotype was detected ten times or more. The CDR3 region has the DNA TGTGCCAGCAGCTTATCCCCTAGCGTCGGTGGCAATGAGCAGTTCTTC. Translating it yields CASSLSPSVGGNEQFF. The chain combines TRBV7-9 with TRBJ2-1; D possibly corresponds to TRBD2 (6 bases). Germline values: CDR1 SEHNR, CDR2 FQNEAQ (reference sequence). The CDR3 is made up of 16 amino acids. The V end lost 2 bases, the J end lost 6 bases, and 17 bases lay between the germline ends. The full variable domain, completed using reference TRBV7-9 and TRBJ2-1, is DTGVSQNPRHKITKRGQNVTFRCDPISEHNRLYWYRQTLGQGPEFLTYFQNEAQLEKSRLLSDRFSAERPKGSFSTLEIQRTEQGDSAMYLCASSLSPSVGGNEQFFGPGTRLTVL.

The gene calls are TRBV29-1 and TRBJ2-3; 11 positions match TRBD2. Germline-derived CDR1 and CDR2 are SQVTM and ANQGSEA. The CDR3 contains 16 residues. The ends lost 0 bases at V and 2 bases at J; junction bases unmatched: 4. Here the CDR3 DNA reads TGCAGCGTTGAAGATGGACTAGCGGGTAACACAGATACGCAGTATTTT. Encoded protein: CSVEDGLAGNTDTQYF.

The rearrangement uses TRBV29-1 and TRBJ2-1; 11 nucleotides agree with TRBD2. V was pared by 4 bases and J by 6 bases, with 5 bases of the junction left unmatched. Germline-derived CDR1 and CDR2 are SQVTM and ANQGSEA. The CDR3 extends over 14 amino acids. The CDR3 protein is CSVASGRLSNEQFF. The CDR3 coding sequence is TGCAGCGTTGCTAGCGGGAGGCTCAGCAATGAGCAGTTCTTC.

This clonotype was counted a single time. This chain uses TRBV28 with TRBJ2-3; no definite D call. The germline CDR1 and CDR2 sequences are MDHEN and SYDVKM. The CDR3 has 11 amino acids. V was shortened by 5 bases and J by 7 bases, with 7 bases between the two germline ends. The chain's CDR3 is CASSTLHTQYF. In DNA, the CDR3 is TGTGCCAGCAGTACCCTTCATACGCAGTATTTT.

This clonotype was picked up many times. The rearrangement links TRBV25-1 to TRBJ2-3, with D maybe TRBD1 (6 bases). This CDR3 is 15 amino acids long. Germline CDR1 and CDR2: MGHDK and SYGVNS. V lost 3 bases, J lost 3 bases, and 13 bases lay in between. The CDR3 DNA sequence: TGTGCCAGCAGTGACAGGGGAAGAGAGACAGATACGCAGTATTTT. Its protein is CASSDRGRETDTQYF.

This clonotype was observed a few times. CDR3 residues: CASSPVSGTYNEQFF. The CDR3 DNA sequence: TGTGCCAGCTCACCGGTTTCTGGGACCTACAATGAGCAGTTCTTC. The chain recombines TRBV18 with TRBJ2-1; D uncertain. V gave up 3 bases and J gave up 2 bases, with 11 bases separating them. Germline V gene lookup returns CDR1 KGHSH and CDR2 LQKENI. CDR3 length: 15 residues.

This rearrangement joins TRBV5-4 to TRBJ2-4; no reliable D call. The CDR3 runs to 18 residues. The V and J ends lost 6 bases and 0 bases respectively, with 22 bases between them. The germline gives CDR1 SGHNT, CDR2 YYREEE (reference sequence). The CDR3: CASISSPKTALAKNIQYF. The CDR3 DNA sequence: TGTGCCAGCATCTCTTCTCCTAAAACAGCTTTAGCCAAAAACATTCAGTACTTC. The variable domain in full, with the rest retrieved from reference TRBV5-4 and TRBJ2-4, is ETGVTQSPTHLIKTRGQQVTLRCSSQSGHNTVSWYQQALGQGPQFIFQYYREEENGRGNFPPRFSGLQFPNYSSELNVNALELDDSALYLCASISSPKTALAKNIQYFGAGTRLSVL.

This clonotype has a handful of counts. This may be a read error: a much more frequent sequence differs by one nucleotide. The CDR3 reads CASSSFGGGGEQYF. The CDR3 DNA sequence: TGTGCCAGCTCCTCCTTTGGCGGGGGCGGTGAGCAGTACTTC. The rearrangement joins TRBV12-3 or TRBV12-4 to TRBJ2-5; perhaps TRBD2 as D (7 bases). This CDR3 has 14 amino acids. Trimming shortened V by 8 bases and J by 11 bases, and 24 bases separated the two germline ends.